Described below is a single TCR beta chain sequence and its context. Its cognate antigen is unknown. The sample belongs to a study of cytomegalovirus exposure and HLA in healthy donors. Whole-study results and caveats: Confirmation was obtained in vitro that a few CMV-associated chains are specific for CMV antigens. Among TCR beta chains, those listed as cytomegalovirus-associated numbered roughly 150. Across donors, most TCRs were seen rarely, yet some public ones were widespread.

This table comes from immunoSEQ multiplex PCR, and its TCRdb copy is limited to in-frame clones, with some not included. This sample has roughly 300,000 clones, with 88% found just once. The donors were part of the roughly 130-subject validation cohort, which stood apart from the 666-subject first cohort. The specimen was PBMCs. The sequence was obtained from a woman under 30 in good health and CMV-seronegative.

The CDR3 loop is CASSPPTGGSTEAFF. The DNA for the CDR3 is TGTGCCAGCAGCCCACCGACAGGGGGGAGCACTGAAGCTTTCTTT. J is TRBJ1-1 and V is TRBV7-9; 9 bases match TRBD1. The V and J ends lost 5 bases and 4 bases, in that order; junction bases with no gene match: 8. CDR1 SEHNR and CDR2 FQNEAQ come from the germline V gene (reference sequence). The CDR3 covers 15 residues.